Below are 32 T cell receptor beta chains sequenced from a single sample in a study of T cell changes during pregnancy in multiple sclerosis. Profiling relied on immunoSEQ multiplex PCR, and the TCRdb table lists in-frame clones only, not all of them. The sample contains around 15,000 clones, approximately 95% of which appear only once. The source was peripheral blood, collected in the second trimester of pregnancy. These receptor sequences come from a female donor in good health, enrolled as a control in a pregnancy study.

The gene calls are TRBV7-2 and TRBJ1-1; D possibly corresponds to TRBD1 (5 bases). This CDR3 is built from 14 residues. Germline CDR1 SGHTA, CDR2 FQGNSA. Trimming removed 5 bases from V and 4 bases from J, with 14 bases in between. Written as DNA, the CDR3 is TGTGCCAGCAGCCTAAGACGGGGGGGCACTGAAGCTTTCTTT. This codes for CASSLRRGGTEAFF.

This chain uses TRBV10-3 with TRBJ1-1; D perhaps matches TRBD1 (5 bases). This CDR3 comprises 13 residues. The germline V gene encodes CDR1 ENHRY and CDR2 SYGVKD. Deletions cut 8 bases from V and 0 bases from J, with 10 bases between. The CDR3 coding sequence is TGTGCCATCGGTGCAGGGATGAACACTGAAGCTTTCTTT. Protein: CAIGAGMNTEAFF.

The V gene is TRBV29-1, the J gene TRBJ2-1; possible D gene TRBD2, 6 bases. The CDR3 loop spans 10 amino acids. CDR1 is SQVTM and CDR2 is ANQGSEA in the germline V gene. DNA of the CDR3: TGCAGTGGGTCTAGCGAAAATCAGTTCTTC. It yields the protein CSGSSENQFF.

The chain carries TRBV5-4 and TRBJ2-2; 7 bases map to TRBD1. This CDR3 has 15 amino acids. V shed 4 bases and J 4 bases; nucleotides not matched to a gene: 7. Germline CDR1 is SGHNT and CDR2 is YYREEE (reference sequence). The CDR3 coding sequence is TGTGCCAGCAGCGTGGACAGGCTGGCCACCGGGGAGCTGTTTTTT. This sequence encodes CASSVDRLATGELFF.

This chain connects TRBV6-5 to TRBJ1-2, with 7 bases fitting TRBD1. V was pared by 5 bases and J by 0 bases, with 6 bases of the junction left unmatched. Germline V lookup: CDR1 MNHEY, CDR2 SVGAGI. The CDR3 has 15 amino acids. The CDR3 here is CASSTGQDTNYGYTF. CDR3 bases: TGTGCCAGCAGTACCGGACAGGATACTAACTATGGCTACACCTTC.

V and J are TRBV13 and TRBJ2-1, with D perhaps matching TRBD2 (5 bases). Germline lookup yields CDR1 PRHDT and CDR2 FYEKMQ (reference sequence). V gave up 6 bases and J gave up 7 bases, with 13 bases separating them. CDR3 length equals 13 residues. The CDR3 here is CASRRRNSNEQFF. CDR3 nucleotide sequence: TGTGCCAGCAGACGGAGGAATTCTAATGAGCAGTTCTTC.

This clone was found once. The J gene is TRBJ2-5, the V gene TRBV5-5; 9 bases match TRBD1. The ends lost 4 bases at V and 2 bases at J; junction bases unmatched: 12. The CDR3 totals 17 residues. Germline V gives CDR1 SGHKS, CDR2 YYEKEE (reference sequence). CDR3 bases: TGTGCCAGCAGCATAGCCCCCGGGACAGGGTTTCAAGAGACCCAGTACTTC. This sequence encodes CASSIAPGTGFQETQYF.

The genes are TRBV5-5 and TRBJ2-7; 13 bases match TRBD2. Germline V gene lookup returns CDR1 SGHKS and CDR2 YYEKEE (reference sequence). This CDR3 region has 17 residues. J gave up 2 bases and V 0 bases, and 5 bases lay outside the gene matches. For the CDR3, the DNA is TGTGCCAGCAGCTTGGAGGGGGGACTAGCGGGACCCTACGAGCAGTACTTC. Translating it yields CASSLEGGLAGPYEQYF.

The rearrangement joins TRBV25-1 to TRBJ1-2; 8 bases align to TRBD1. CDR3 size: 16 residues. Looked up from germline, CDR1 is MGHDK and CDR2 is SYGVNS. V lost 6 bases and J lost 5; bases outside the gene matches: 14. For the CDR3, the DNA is TGTGCCAGCAGCGGTACTCAGGGGGCGGTGGAGTATGGCTACACCTTC. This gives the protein CASSGTQGAVEYGYTF.

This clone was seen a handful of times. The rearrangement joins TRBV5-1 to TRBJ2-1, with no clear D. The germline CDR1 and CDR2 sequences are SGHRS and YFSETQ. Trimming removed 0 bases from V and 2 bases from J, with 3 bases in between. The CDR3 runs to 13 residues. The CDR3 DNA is TGCGCCAGCAGCTTGGACACCTACAATGAGCAGTTCTTC. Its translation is CASSLDTYNEQFF.

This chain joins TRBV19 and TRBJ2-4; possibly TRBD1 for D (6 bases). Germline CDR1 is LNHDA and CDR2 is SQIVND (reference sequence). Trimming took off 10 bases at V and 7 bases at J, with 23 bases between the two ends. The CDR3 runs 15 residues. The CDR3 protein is CATRRANRAGNIQYF. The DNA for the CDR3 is TGTGCCACCCGTCGTGCGAACAGGGCGGGTAACATTCAGTACTTC.

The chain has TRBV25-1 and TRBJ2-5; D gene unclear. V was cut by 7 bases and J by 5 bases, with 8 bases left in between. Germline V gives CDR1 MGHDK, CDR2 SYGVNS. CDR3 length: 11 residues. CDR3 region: CASTTGETQYF. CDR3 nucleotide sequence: TGTGCCAGCACCACCGGGGAGACCCAGTACTTC. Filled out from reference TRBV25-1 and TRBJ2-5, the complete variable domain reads EADIYQTPRYLVIGTGKKITLECSQTMGHDKMYWYQQDPGMELHLIHYSYGVNSTEKGDLSSESTVSRIRTEHFPLTLESARPSHTSQYLCASTTGETQYFGPGTRLLVL.

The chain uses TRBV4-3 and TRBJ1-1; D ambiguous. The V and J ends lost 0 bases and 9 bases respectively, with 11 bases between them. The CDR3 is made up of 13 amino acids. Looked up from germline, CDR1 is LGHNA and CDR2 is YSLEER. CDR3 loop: CASSQDAGIKAFF. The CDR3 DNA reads TGCGCCAGCAGCCAAGACGCCGGGATTAAAGCTTTCTTT.

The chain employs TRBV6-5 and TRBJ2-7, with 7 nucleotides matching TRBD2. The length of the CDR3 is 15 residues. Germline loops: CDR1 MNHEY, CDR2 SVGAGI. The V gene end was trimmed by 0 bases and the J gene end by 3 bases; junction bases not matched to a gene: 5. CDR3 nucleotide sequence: TGTGCCAGCAGTTACTCGAGAACGGGAGGCTACGAGCAGTACTTC. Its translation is CASSYSRTGGYEQYF.

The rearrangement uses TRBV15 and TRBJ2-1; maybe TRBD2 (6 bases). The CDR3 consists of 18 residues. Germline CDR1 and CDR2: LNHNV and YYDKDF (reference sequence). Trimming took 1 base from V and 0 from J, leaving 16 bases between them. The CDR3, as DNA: TGTGCCACCAGCAGAGTCCCCACTTCCGGGAGCTCCTACAATGAGCAGTTCTTC. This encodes CATSRVPTSGSSYNEQFF.

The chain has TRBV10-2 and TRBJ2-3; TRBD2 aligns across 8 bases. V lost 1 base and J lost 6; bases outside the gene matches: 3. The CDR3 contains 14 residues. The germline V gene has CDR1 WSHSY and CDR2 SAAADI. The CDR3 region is CASSELTSGDTQYF. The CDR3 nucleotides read TGCGCCAGCAGTGAGTTAACTAGCGGTGATACGCAGTATTTT.

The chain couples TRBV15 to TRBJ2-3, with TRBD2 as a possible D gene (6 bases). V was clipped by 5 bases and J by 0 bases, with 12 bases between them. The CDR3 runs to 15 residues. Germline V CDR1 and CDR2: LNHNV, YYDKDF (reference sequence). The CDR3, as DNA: TGTGCCACCAGCGTTTCCGGGACTAGCACAGATACGCAGTATTTT. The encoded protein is CATSVSGTSTDTQYF.

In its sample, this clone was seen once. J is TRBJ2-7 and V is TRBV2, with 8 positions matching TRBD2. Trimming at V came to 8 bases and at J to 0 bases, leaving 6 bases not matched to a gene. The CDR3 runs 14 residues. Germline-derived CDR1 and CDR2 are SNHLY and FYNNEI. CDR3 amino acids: CASRGGADSYEQYF. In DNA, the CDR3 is TGTGCCAGCCGGGGGGGAGCGGACTCCTACGAGCAGTACTTC.

In DNA form, the CDR3 reads TGTGCCAGTAGAGACAGGGAAGGGGGGCATGAAAAACTGTTTTTT. Translated, it gives CASRDREGGHEKLFF. The rearrangement joins TRBV19 to TRBJ1-4; 7 nucleotides align to TRBD1. This CDR3 contains 15 residues. V shed 6 bases and J 6 bases; nucleotides not matched to a gene: 10. Germline CDR1 reads LNHDA; CDR2 reads SQIVND (reference sequence).

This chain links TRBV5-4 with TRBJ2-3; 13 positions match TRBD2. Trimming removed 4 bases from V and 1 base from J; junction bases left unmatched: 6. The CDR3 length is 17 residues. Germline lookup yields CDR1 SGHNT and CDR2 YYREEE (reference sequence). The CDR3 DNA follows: TGTGCCAGCAGCCCACGGACTAGCGGGGGCCGCACAGATACGCAGTATTTT. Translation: CASSPRTSGGRTDTQYF.

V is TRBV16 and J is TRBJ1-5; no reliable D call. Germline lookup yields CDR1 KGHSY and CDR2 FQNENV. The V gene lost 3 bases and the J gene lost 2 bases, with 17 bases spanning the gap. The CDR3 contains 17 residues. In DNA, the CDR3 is TGTGCCAGCAGCCAGTCTGGCTCCCTGCCTGGCAATCAGCCCCAGCATTTT. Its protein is CASSQSGSLPGNQPQHF.

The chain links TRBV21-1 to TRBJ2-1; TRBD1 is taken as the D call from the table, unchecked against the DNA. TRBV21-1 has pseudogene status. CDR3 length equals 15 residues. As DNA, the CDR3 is TGTGCCAGCAGCAATCGGGCAGGGGAACGGAATGAGCAGTTCTTC. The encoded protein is CASSNRAGERNEQFF.

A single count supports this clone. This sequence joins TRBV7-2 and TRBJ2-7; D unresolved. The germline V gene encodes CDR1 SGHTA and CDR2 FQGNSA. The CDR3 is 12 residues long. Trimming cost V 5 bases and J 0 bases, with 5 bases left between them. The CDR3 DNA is TGTGCCAGCAGCGTCTCCTCCTACGAGCAGTACTTC. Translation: CASSVSSYEQYF. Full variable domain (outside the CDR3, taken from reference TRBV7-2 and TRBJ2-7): GAGVSQSPSNKVTEKGKDVELRCDPISGHTALYWYRQSLGQGLEFLIYFQGNSAPDKSGLPSDRFSAERTGGSVSTLTIQRTQQEDSAVYLCASSVSSYEQYFGPGTRLTVT.

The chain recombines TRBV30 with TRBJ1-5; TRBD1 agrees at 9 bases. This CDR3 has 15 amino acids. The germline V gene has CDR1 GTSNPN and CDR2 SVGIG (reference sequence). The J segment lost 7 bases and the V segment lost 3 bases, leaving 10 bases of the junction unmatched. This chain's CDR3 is CAWSHRTGEDQPQHF. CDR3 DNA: TGTGCCTGGAGCCATCGGACAGGGGAGGACCAGCCCCAGCATTTT.

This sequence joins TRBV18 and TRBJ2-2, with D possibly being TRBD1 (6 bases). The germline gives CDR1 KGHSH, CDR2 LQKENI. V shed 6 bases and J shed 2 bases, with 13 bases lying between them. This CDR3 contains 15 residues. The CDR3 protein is CASSSLGANTGELFF. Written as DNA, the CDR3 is TGTGCCAGCTCGAGTCTGGGGGCAAACACCGGGGAGCTGTTTTTT.

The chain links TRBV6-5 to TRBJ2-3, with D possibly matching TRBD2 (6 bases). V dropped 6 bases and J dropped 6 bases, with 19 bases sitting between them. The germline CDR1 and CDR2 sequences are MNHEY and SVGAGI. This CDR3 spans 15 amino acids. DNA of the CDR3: TGTGCCAGCAGACCATCGGGACTTTCTTTGGATACGCAGTATTTT. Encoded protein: CASRPSGLSLDTQYF.

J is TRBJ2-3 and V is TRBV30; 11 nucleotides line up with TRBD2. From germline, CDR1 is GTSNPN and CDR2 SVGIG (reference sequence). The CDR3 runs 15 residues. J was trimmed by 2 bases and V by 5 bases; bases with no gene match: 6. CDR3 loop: CAWGGTSGPTDTQYF. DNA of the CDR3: TGTGCCTGGGGTGGGACTAGCGGCCCCACAGATACGCAGTATTTT.

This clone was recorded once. The CDR3 sequence: CASIKIRDRVEQYF. The CDR3 DNA reads TGTGCCAGTATTAAGATCCGGGACAGGGTCGAGCAGTACTTC. V and J are TRBV19 and TRBJ2-7; 9 nucleotides line up with TRBD1. Germline assignment: CDR1 LNHDA and CDR2 SQIVND (reference sequence). CDR3 length equals 14 residues. The V gene end was trimmed by 7 bases and the J gene end by 6 bases; junction bases not matched to a gene: 10.

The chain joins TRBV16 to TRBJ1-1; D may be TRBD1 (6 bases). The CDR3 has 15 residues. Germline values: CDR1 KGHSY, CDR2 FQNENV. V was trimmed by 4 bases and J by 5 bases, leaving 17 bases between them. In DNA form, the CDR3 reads TGTGCCAGCAGCCCCTCCCGGGGGGCTAGGACTGAAGCTTTCTTT. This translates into CASSPSRGARTEAFF.

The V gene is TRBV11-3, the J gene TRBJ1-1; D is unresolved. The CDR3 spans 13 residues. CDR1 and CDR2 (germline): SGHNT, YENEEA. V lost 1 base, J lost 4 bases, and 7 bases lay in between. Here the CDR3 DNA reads TGTGCCAGCAGCTTAGGGGCACGCACTGAAGCTTTCTTT. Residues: CASSLGARTEAFF.

This CDR3 reads CASSLTGTEAFF. The CDR3 bases are TGTGCCAGCAGTTTAACGGGAACTGAAGCTTTCTTT. This chain connects TRBV6-1 to TRBJ1-1; D not certain. The V gene's germline CDR1 is MNHNS and CDR2 SASEGT. V lost 5 bases and J 5 bases, leaving 9 bases between the germline ends. The CDR3 has 12 amino acids.

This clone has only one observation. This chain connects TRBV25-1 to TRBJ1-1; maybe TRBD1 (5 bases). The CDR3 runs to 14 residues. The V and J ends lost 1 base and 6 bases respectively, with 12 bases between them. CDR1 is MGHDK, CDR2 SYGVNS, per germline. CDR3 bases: TGTGCCAGCAGTGAATTGGGCAGGGAGGCTGAAGCTTTCTTT. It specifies CASSELGREAEAFF.